Each of the 18 T cell receptor beta chains below was sequenced from the same sample in a study of blood T cell repertoires in COVID-19. TCRdb's table, derived via immunoSEQ multiplex PCR, lists solely in-frame clones and lacks some. The sample holds about 160,000 clones, approximately 88% seen once. Sequencing used peripheral blood. Source of these receptors: a woman in her sixties who had recovered from COVID-19.

The chain has TRBV5-8 and TRBJ2-7; D is perhaps TRBD2 (7 bases). In germline, CDR1 is SGHTS, CDR2 YDEGEE. The CDR3 is made up of 14 amino acids. V gave up 6 bases and J gave up 3 bases, with 16 bases separating them. CDR3 DNA sequence: TGTGCCAGCACCCGGGGGGCCCCCCTCTACGAGCAGTACTTC. As protein: CASTRGAPLYEQYF.

In nucleotides, the CDR3 is TGCGCCAGCAGTCGCATGGCGGGTGGGGCCAACGTCCTGACTTTC. This encodes CASSRMAGGANVLTF. The gene calls are TRBV5-1 and TRBJ2-6, with D possibly matching TRBD2 (5 bases). The V gene's germline CDR1 is SGHRS and CDR2 YFSETQ. Trimming took off 5 bases at V and 3 bases at J, with 12 bases between the two ends. This CDR3 has 15 amino acids.

In its sample, this clone was seen a few times. The CDR3 region has the DNA TGTGCCAGCAGTTTAAGCCCCGGGACAGATAGCTCCCAGCCCCAGCATTTT. It encodes CASSLSPGTDSSQPQHF. This chain connects TRBV28 to TRBJ1-5; 7 bases are shared with TRBD1. This CDR3 has 17 amino acids. Germline CDR1 is MDHEN and CDR2 is SYDVKM. Germline trimming cut 2 bases from V and 7 bases from J; bases unmatched to any gene: 14.

The DNA of the CDR3 is TGTGCCAGCAGCTTAACAGGCGGAGAAAAACTGTTTTTT. Its protein is CASSLTGGEKLFF. The genes are TRBV5-4 and TRBJ1-4, with TRBD1 as a possible D gene (5 bases). CDR1 is SGHNT, CDR2 YYREEE, per germline (reference sequence). This CDR3 has 13 amino acids. V was pared by 2 bases and J by 8 bases, with 10 bases between.

The chain combines TRBV5-1 with TRBJ2-1; 8 nucleotides match TRBD1. After removal of 2 bases from V and 2 bases from J, the junction contained 6 bases not matched to a gene. In germline, CDR1 is SGHRS, CDR2 YFSETQ. This CDR3 contains 16 residues. The CDR3 region is CASSFLTGQAYNEQFF. CDR3 bases: TGCGCCAGCAGCTTCCTGACGGGACAGGCCTACAATGAGCAGTTCTTC.

V gene TRBV19 combines with J gene TRBJ1-2; no reliable D call. The CDR3 totals 13 residues. Trimming cost V 4 bases and J 2 bases, with 8 bases left between them. CDR1 LNHDA and CDR2 SQIVND come from the germline V gene (reference sequence). CDR3 loop: CASSTERNYGYTF. The DNA of the CDR3 is TGTGCCAGTAGTACTGAGAGGAACTATGGCTACACCTTC. Supplemented by reference TRBV19 and TRBJ1-2, the full variable domain reads DGGITQSPKYLFRKEGQNVTLSCEQNLNHDAMYWYRQDPGQGLRLIYYSQIVNDFQKGDIAEGYSVSREKKESFPLTVTSAQKNPTAFYLCASSTERNYGYTFGSGTRLTVV.

The genes are TRBV30 and TRBJ2-7, with D possibly being TRBD2 (6 bases). The CDR3 is 16 amino acids. Germline V gene lookup returns CDR1 GTSNPN and CDR2 SVGIG (reference sequence). The CDR3 loop reads CAAGRGVGPSTYEQYF. The CDR3 nucleotides read TGTGCTGCAGGGCGGGGTGTGGGGCCATCGACCTACGAGCAGTACTTC.

The V call is TRBV6-1, the J call TRBJ2-6; no clear D gene. Germline values: CDR1 MNHNS, CDR2 SASEGT. This CDR3 contains 16 residues. Trimming shortened V by 0 bases and J by 0 bases, and 6 bases separated the two germline ends. The CDR3: CASSEAANSGANVLTF. In DNA form, the CDR3 reads TGTGCCAGCAGTGAAGCAGCTAACTCTGGGGCCAACGTCCTGACTTTC.

The V call is TRBV27, the J call TRBJ1-1; no reliable D call. Per the germline V gene, CDR1 is MNHEY and CDR2 is SMNVEV (reference sequence). Trimming removed 6 bases from V and 1 base from J, with 9 bases in between. This CDR3 has 13 residues. For the CDR3, the DNA is TGTGCCAGCAGCCTGCTGAGGAACACTGAAGCTTTCTTT. Protein: CASSLLRNTEAFF.

This clone was counted between two and nine times. This rearrangement joins TRBV13 to TRBJ2-1; 7 bases fit TRBD1. V lost 8 bases to trimming and J lost 2 bases; unmatched junction nucleotides: 12. The CDR3 runs to 16 residues. CDR1 and CDR2 from the germline V gene are PRHDT and FYEKMQ (reference sequence). This CDR3 is CASRPEGARTYNEQFF. The CDR3 DNA follows: TGTGCCAGCCGGCCCGAGGGGGCCCGGACCTACAATGAGCAGTTCTTC.

This clone occurred once. The chain couples TRBV2 to TRBJ1-2; no reliable D call. V lost 9 bases and J 4 bases, leaving 12 bases between the germline ends. Germline loops: CDR1 SNHLY, CDR2 FYNNEI. The CDR3 has 12 amino acids. As DNA, the CDR3 is TGTGCCAGTACAGCCAACAGCTATGGCTACACCTTC. Amino acid sequence: CASTANSYGYTF.

The rearrangement links TRBV19 to TRBJ1-2; no firm D call. Germline assignment: CDR1 LNHDA and CDR2 SQIVND (reference sequence). V lost 7 bases, J lost 8 bases, and 23 bases lay in between. The CDR3 runs 15 residues. The CDR3 DNA is TGTGCCAGTACCTTACCTGGGCAGGTCCTTAACGGCTACACCTTC. This sequence encodes CASTLPGQVLNGYTF.

The chain joins TRBV5-4 to TRBJ1-2, with 8 bases aligning to TRBD1. CDR1 is SGHNT and CDR2 is YYREEE in the germline V gene (reference sequence). Trimming at V came to 0 bases and at J to 6 bases, leaving 10 bases not matched to a gene. The CDR3 consists of 16 residues. The CDR3: CASSLVHPGQDHGYTF. CDR3 nucleotides: TGTGCCAGCAGCTTGGTACATCCGGGACAGGACCATGGCTACACCTTC.

This chain joins TRBV7-9 and TRBJ1-6, with 7 nucleotides matching TRBD1. This CDR3 is 15 amino acids long. The trim removed 5 bases at V and 7 bases at J, leaving 8 bases unmatched. Germline V gene sequence: CDR1 SEHNR, CDR2 FQNEAQ (reference sequence). The CDR3 loop reads CASSRAGTVNSPLHF. CDR3 sequence (DNA): TGTGCCAGCAGCAGAGCCGGGACAGTAAATTCACCCCTCCACTTT.

This chain uses TRBV6-1 with TRBJ1-1; the D gene is possibly TRBD1 (6 bases). Germline V gene data show CDR1 as MNHNS and CDR2 as SASEGT. The CDR3 covers 14 residues. V gave up 3 bases and J gave up 0 bases, with 8 bases separating them. In DNA form, the CDR3 reads TGTGCCAGCAGTGAGACAGGACTGAACACTGAAGCTTTCTTT. This encodes CASSETGLNTEAFF.

The rearrangement uses TRBV10-3 and TRBJ2-5, with 7 bases that match TRBD1. Germline V gene data show CDR1 as ENHRY and CDR2 as SYGVKD. The V gene end was trimmed by 7 bases and the J gene end by 3 bases; junction bases not matched to a gene: 8. The CDR3 is made up of 14 amino acids. The CDR3 here is CAITRTGTEETQYF. CDR3 nucleotide sequence: TGTGCCATCACCCGGACGGGGACAGAAGAGACCCAGTACTTC.

The chain is built from TRBV2 and TRBJ1-6; maybe TRBD1 (5 bases). CDR1 SNHLY and CDR2 FYNNEI come from the germline V gene. V lost 6 bases and J 2 bases, leaving 14 bases between the germline ends. The CDR3 totals 16 residues. This CDR3 is CASREGRETYNSPLHF. CDR3 nucleotides: TGTGCCAGCAGGGAGGGGAGAGAAACCTATAATTCACCCCTCCACTTT.

This clone has a count of ten or more. Here the CDR3 reads CASSQGLADLYEQYF. The CDR3 DNA sequence: TGTGCCAGCAGCCAAGGGCTAGCGGATTTATACGAGCAGTACTTC. V usage is TRBV4-2 and J usage is TRBJ2-7; TRBD2 matches at 7 bases. V was pared by 1 base and J by 4 bases, with 7 bases of the junction left unmatched. From germline, CDR1 is LGHNA and CDR2 YNFKEQ. The CDR3 runs 15 residues.